The clone carrying this T cell receptor beta chain is a singleton in its sample. Germline CDR1 GTSNPN, CDR2 SVGIG (reference sequence). The CDR3 length is 12 residues. Trimming stripped 2 bases from V and 2 bases from J, with 4 bases between. Sequencing was performed with immunoSEQ multiplex PCR; in TCRdb, only in-frame clones are kept and a portion is missing. The repertoire holds 150,000 to 200,000 clones, with roughly 88% as singletons. The data belong to a study of blood T cell repertoires in COVID-19. As for the study in general: From T cells, B-cell-depleted T cells, or PBMCs came the material, which was cDNA or gDNA.

Sequencing used peripheral blood. The TCR sequence derives from a woman aged 80 or over with acute or convalescent COVID-19. The chain carries TRBV30 and TRBJ1-3; no clear D. In DNA, the CDR3 is TGTGCCTGGAGTCCAGCTGGAAACACCATATATTTT. It is translated as CAWSPAGNTIYF. The full variable domain, in which reference TRBV30 and TRBJ1-3 provide the parts outside the CDR3, is SQTIHQWPATLVQPVGSPLSLECTVEGTSNPNLYWYRQAAGRGLQLLFYSVGIGQISSEVPQNLSASRPQDRQFILSSKKLLLSDSGFYLCAWSPAGNTIYFGEGSWLTVV.